This TCR beta chain was sequenced during a study of early T cells in non-severe SARS-CoV-2 infection. This clonotype was observed many times. The DNA is omitted, as the CDR3 cannot be located on it reliably, and the CDR3 follows TCRdb's listing. TCRdb reprocessed the 5' RACE reads via MiXCR and lists one record per CDR3 protein. The sample has tens of thousands of distinct CDR3 sequences; 9% to 10% are singletons. Looked up from germline, CDR1 is SQVTM and CDR2 is ANQGSEA. Both ends counted, the CDR3 spans 18 residues. This clonotype was obtained from an adult who was a healthcare worker with PCR-confirmed SARS-CoV-2 infection or an uninfected control (not recorded which). This chain joins TRBV29-1 and TRBJ2-7; TRBD1 is the table's D call, not checked against the DNA. Input material: whole blood. This CDR3 reads CSQYTCTGYGNGWIEQYF.